The 26 T cell receptor beta chains in this list originate from one sample, sequenced in a study of T cell repertoires in cytomegalovirus infection. TCRdb reanalysed the reads using MiXCR and keeps one entry per CDR3 protein. Of some 600,000 distinct CDR3 sequences listed, 20% to 25% were seen once; the top ten hold 6.5% to 10%. Sequenced: CD8+ T cells from PBMCs. Receptors originate from a human donor in good health (CMV status not recorded). Some clones in this sample may be carry-over from other donors' samples.

This sequence joins TRBV20-1 and TRBJ2-1; 8 bases line up with TRBD2. Trimming at V came to 6 bases and at J to 4 bases, leaving 14 bases not matched to a gene. Germline lookup yields CDR1 DFQATT and CDR2 SNEGSKA (reference sequence). The CDR3 sequence is 16 residues long. In DNA, the CDR3 is TGCAGTGCGGCCGCGGGGGGCAACGGACAATACAATGAGCAGTTCTTC. Translated, it gives CSAAAGGNGQYNEQFF.

This clonotype has more than one count but fewer than ten. This chain joins TRBV10-3 and TRBJ2-2, with 9 bases that match TRBD1. CDR1 and CDR2 (germline): ENHRY, SYGVKD. Trimming cost V 0 bases and J 0 bases; bases outside gene matches: 8. There are 19 residues in the CDR3. CDR3 in amino acids: CAISESSRQGVSNTGELFF. In DNA, the CDR3 is TGTGCCATCAGTGAGTCTTCTAGACAGGGGGTCTCGAACACCGGGGAGCTGTTTTTT.

This clonotype came up many times. The DNA for the CDR3 is TGTGCCAGCAGTCTAAGGGGGGGACGGTTTGAAGCTTTCTTT. Its translation: CASSLRGGRFEAFF. The V gene is TRBV28, the J gene TRBJ1-1; D is perhaps TRBD1 (6 bases). V dropped 5 bases and J dropped 7 bases, with 17 bases sitting between them. The V gene's germline CDR1 is MDHEN and CDR2 SYDVKM. This CDR3 comprises 14 residues. The variable domain in full, completed from reference TRBV28 and TRBJ1-1, reads DVKVTQSSRYLVKRTGEKVFLECVQDMDHENMFWYRQDPGLGLRLIYFSYDVKMKEKGDIPEGYSVSREKKERFSLILESASTNQTSMYLCASSLRGGRFEAFFGQGTRLTVV.

This clonotype has just a few counts. V is TRBV5-6 and J is TRBJ2-1, with TRBD2 matching over 8 bases. CDR1 is SGHDT, CDR2 YYEEEE, per germline. There are 15 residues in the CDR3. Trimming took 5 bases from V and 6 from J; bases not matched to a gene: 10. The CDR3 protein is CASSVGRGGRNEQFF. DNA for the CDR3: TGTGCCAGCAGTGTCGGACGGGGGGGTCGCAATGAGCAGTTCTTC.

The chain has TRBV5-5 and TRBJ1-1; D is unresolved. The CDR3 spans 16 residues. The germline CDR1 and CDR2 sequences are SGHKS and YYEKEE (reference sequence). Trimming pared 6 bases from V and 1 base from J, leaving 19 bases between. CDR3 residues: CASIKSGVNPNTEAFF. CDR3 DNA: TGTGCCAGCATCAAGTCAGGCGTTAACCCGAACACTGAAGCTTTCTTT.

Note on this clonotype: One base away lies a much larger clone, so this may be a sequencing read error. CDR3 sequence reads: CASSTRDRLNTGNTIYF. The DNA for the CDR3 is TGTGCCAGCAGCACCCGGGACAGACTGAATACTGGAAACACCATATATTTT. This sequence joins TRBV7-6 and TRBJ1-3; 7 bases map to TRBD1. This CDR3 contains 17 residues. Germline CDR1 is SGHVS and CDR2 is FNYEAQ. V gave up 5 bases and J gave up 2 bases; unmatched junction bases: 12.

This chain joins TRBV4-3 and TRBJ2-7; possibly TRBD1 for D (5 bases). The CDR3 has 14 residues. Germline lookup yields CDR1 LGHNA and CDR2 YSLEER. Trimming shortened V by 0 bases and J by 5 bases, and 11 bases separated the two germline ends. CDR3 nucleotides: TGCGCCAGCAGCCAAGATTTAGGGGCGAACGAGCAGTACGTC. It specifies CASSQDLGANEQYV.

This clonotype was recorded at least ten times. The J gene is TRBJ2-1, the V gene TRBV6-1, with TRBD2 as a possible D gene (6 bases). Germline CDR1 reads MNHNS; CDR2 reads SASEGT. The V and J ends lost 6 bases and 5 bases respectively, with 20 bases between them. The CDR3 is 16 residues long. CDR3 loop: CASRHFPASEDNEQFF. In DNA, the CDR3 is TGTGCCAGCAGACACTTCCCGGCTAGCGAAGACAATGAGCAGTTCTTC.

Concerning this clonotype: A single base separates this from a much larger clone, so it may be a read error. The chain carries TRBV6-8 and TRBJ2-3; TRBD1 or TRBD2 may be the D gene (5 bases each). With 0 bases removed from V and 2 bases from J, the gap between germline ends came to 12 bases. The length of the CDR3 is 16 residues. Germline V lookup: CDR1 MNHGY, CDR2 SAAAGT. The CDR3: CASSYSWDLHTDTQYF. For the CDR3, the DNA is TGTGCCAGCAGTTACTCGTGGGACCTCCACACAGATACGCAGTATTTT.

The V gene is TRBV6-5, the J gene TRBJ1-4, with D perhaps TRBD1 (6 bases). The V gene lost 8 bases and the J gene lost 8 bases, with 12 bases spanning the gap. This CDR3 contains 12 residues. Looked up from germline, CDR1 is MNHEY and CDR2 is SVGAGI. The CDR3 protein is CASGGGVEKLFF. In DNA form, the CDR3 reads TGTGCCAGCGGCGGGGGCGTAGAAAAACTGTTTTTT.

The chain joins TRBV14 to TRBJ2-3; perhaps TRBD2 as D (6 bases). The length of the CDR3 is 14 residues. V lost 4 bases to trimming and J lost 6 bases, with 14 bases between them. The germline V gene has CDR1 SGHDN and CDR2 FVKESK. In DNA form, the CDR3 reads TGTGCCAGCAGCCCCCGGGGGTATGTGGATACGCAGTATTTT. This encodes CASSPRGYVDTQYF.

This clonotype was counted a few times. One junction end does not reproduce the germline sequence, and a read error may be involved. V gene TRBV20-1 combines with J gene TRBJ2-3; 9 positions match TRBD2. This CDR3 contains 12 residues. Per germline, CDR1 DFQATT and CDR2 SNEGSKA (reference sequence). The CDR3 sequence: CSARKSQGLAHF. Written as DNA, the CDR3 is TGCAGTGCTAGAAAGAGCCAGGGACTAGCACATTTT.

This clonotype was counted a few times. The rearrangement uses TRBV6-2 or TRBV6-3 and TRBJ1-4; no firm D call. The CDR3 totals 17 residues. Trimming shortened V by 0 bases and J by 4 bases, and 15 bases separated the two germline ends. Per germline, CDR1 MNHEY and CDR2 SVGEGT. CDR3 region: CASSYSTVAGFNEKLFF. As DNA, the CDR3 is TGTGCCAGCAGTTACTCGACGGTAGCAGGCTTTAATGAAAAACTGTTTTTT.

This clonotype has only a few counts. The rearrangement uses TRBV29-1 and TRBJ1-2, with 7 bases fitting TRBD1. The trim removed 7 bases at V and 12 bases at J, leaving 11 bases unmatched. CDR3 length: 11 amino acids. The germline gives CDR1 SQVTM, CDR2 ANQGSEA. The CDR3 DNA is TGCAGCGGTATACTGACAGGGATAGACACCTTC. This sequence encodes CSGILTGIDTF.

The V call is TRBV29-1, the J call TRBJ1-1; D is ambiguous. CDR3 length: 13 amino acids. V was pared by 5 bases and J by 1 base, with 11 bases between. CDR1 and CDR2 from the germline V gene are SQVTM and ANQGSEA. CDR3 sequence (DNA): TGCAGCGTTCTTGGACCCCCGAACACTGAAGCTTTCTTT. It encodes CSVLGPPNTEAFF.

This clonotype was observed a few times. The rearrangement links TRBV4-2 to TRBJ2-7; 7 nucleotides line up with TRBD2. V lost 5 bases to trimming and J lost 7 bases; unmatched junction nucleotides: 5. CDR1 and CDR2 (germline): LGHNA, YNFKEQ. The CDR3 extends over 12 amino acids. The CDR3 coding sequence is TGTGCCAGCAGCGGGGACTACTTAGAGCAGTACTTC. Translated, it gives CASSGDYLEQYF.

This clonotype was counted at least ten times. This chain connects TRBV12-3 or TRBV12-4 to TRBJ2-1; D might be TRBD1 or TRBD2, each matching 5 bases. V shed 5 bases and J shed 7 bases, with 15 bases lying between them. This CDR3 has 14 residues. CDR3 in amino acids: CASSKGPAGNEQFF. CDR3 nucleotide sequence: TGTGCCAGCAGTAAGGGACCTGCTGGAAATGAGCAGTTCTTC.

The chain carries TRBV4-1 and TRBJ2-1, with D possibly TRBD1 on 5 matching bases. Trimming pared 4 bases from V and 5 bases from J, leaving 15 bases between. This CDR3 is built from 15 residues. In germline, CDR1 is MGHRA, CDR2 YSYEKL. CDR3 nucleotide sequence: TGCGCCAGCAGCCCACCCAGGGAAAACAACAATGAGCAGTTCTTC. Protein sequence: CASSPPRENNNEQFF.

The chain recombines TRBV28 with TRBJ2-1; tentative D call: TRBD2 (5 bases). The V and J ends lost 3 bases and 10 bases respectively, with 16 bases between them. CDR1 MDHEN and CDR2 SYDVKM come from the germline V gene. The CDR3 sequence is 14 residues long. This chain's CDR3 is CASSLEVPFGEQFF. CDR3 DNA sequence: TGTGCCAGCAGTTTGGAGGTCCCCTTTGGGGAGCAGTTCTTC.

This clonotype came up a few times. The genes are TRBV2 and TRBJ2-3, with TRBD1 matching 10 bases. The trim removed 11 bases at V and 1 base at J, leaving 6 bases unmatched. This CDR3 is built from 14 residues. Germline lookup yields CDR1 SNHLY and CDR2 FYNNEI. The CDR3 nucleotides read TGTGCCGCTCTAGGACAGGGGGGCACAGATACGCAGTATTTT. It encodes CAALGQGGTDTQYF.

The chain has TRBV29-1 and TRBJ2-1; no definite D call. The germline V and J ends were trimmed by 6 bases and 3 bases, with 9 bases remaining between them. Germline-derived CDR1 and CDR2 are SQVTM and ANQGSEA. The CDR3 spans 12 residues. CDR3 nucleotide sequence: TGCAGCGTCGACATATTCTACAATGAGCAGTTCTTC. It yields the protein CSVDIFYNEQFF.

As DNA, the CDR3 is TGTGCCAGCAGTTTCCCACTAGCGGGGGGGTACAATGAGCAGTTCTTC. Protein: CASSFPLAGGYNEQFF. V usage is TRBV27 and J usage is TRBJ2-1, with 13 bases lining up with TRBD2. CDR1 is MNHEY, CDR2 SMNVEV, per germline (reference sequence). CDR3 length: 16 amino acids. The V and J ends lost 3 bases and 4 bases, in that order; junction bases with no gene match: 3.

This clonotype has at least ten counts. CDR3 sequence (DNA): TGCAGCGTTGAAGCTATGGGGCGCGGAGAGACCCAGTACTTC. Translated: CSVEAMGRGETQYF. The J gene is TRBJ2-5, the V gene TRBV29-1; D may be TRBD1 (5 bases). Trimming left V 1 base short and J 4 bases short, with 13 bases between. Germline values: CDR1 SQVTM, CDR2 ANQGSEA. The CDR3 has 14 amino acids.

This chain uses TRBV7-9 with TRBJ2-7; the match to TRBD1 covers 8 bases. Germline trimming cut 5 bases from V and 6 bases from J; bases unmatched to any gene: 6. Germline V CDR1 and CDR2: SEHNR, FQNEAQ (reference sequence). The CDR3 length is 13 residues. In nucleotides, the CDR3 is TGTGCCAGCAGCCGCGACAGGGGCTCCGAGCAGTACGTC. This translates into CASSRDRGSEQYV.

This clonotype has only a few counts. This chain connects TRBV4-1 to TRBJ2-1; tentative D call: TRBD2 (6 bases). Deletions cut 3 bases from V and 2 bases from J, with 8 bases between. CDR1 is MGHRA and CDR2 is YSYEKL in the germline V gene. The CDR3 has 14 residues. CDR3 region: CASSQREAYNEQFF. The CDR3 nucleotides are TGCGCCAGCAGCCAGCGGGAAGCCTACAATGAGCAGTTCTTC.

The sample holds many counts of this clonotype. V is TRBV12-3 or TRBV12-4 and J is TRBJ1-5, with TRBD1 identical over 9 bases. This CDR3 has 15 residues. V was clipped by 7 bases and J by 4 bases; unmatched bases: 8. The CDR3 DNA reads as TGTGCCAGCACCACGGACAGGGGAGGGAATCAGCCCCAGCATTTT. It yields the protein CASTTDRGGNQPQHF.